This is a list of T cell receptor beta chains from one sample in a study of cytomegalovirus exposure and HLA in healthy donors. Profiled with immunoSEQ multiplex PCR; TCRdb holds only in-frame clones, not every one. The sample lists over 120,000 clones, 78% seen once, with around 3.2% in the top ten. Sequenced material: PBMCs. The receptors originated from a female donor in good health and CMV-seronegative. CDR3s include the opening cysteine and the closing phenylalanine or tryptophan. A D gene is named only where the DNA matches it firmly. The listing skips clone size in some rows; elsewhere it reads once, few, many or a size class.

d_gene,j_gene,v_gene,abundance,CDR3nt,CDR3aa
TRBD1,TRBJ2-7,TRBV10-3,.,TGTGCCATCAGAGGGGACAGCTTCTACGAGCAGTACTTC,CAIRGDSFYEQYF
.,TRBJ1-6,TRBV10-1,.,TGCGCCAGCAGTGAGACGGGGAAGTATAATTCACCCCTCCACTTT,CASSETGKYNSPLHF
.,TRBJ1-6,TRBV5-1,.,TGCGCCAGCAGCTTGGAGGGGTGGAGAGGTTCCTATAATTCACCCCTCCACTTT,CASSLEGWRGSYNSPLHF
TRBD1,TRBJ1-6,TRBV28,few,TGTGCCAGCAGTGTCCCCAGGGGGCTTAATTCACCCCTCCACTTT,CASSVPRGLNSPLHF
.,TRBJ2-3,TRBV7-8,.,TGTGCCAGCAGCTTCCCCGAAAAGACAGGAAGCATGGATACGCAGTATTTT,CASSFPEKTGSMDTQYF
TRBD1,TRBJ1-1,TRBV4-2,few,TGTGCCAGCAGCCAAGATCCAACAGGGGGCGCGACTGAAGCTTTCTTT,CASSQDPTGGATEAFF
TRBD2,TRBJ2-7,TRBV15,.,TGTGCCACCAGCAGGGCACTAGCGGGACCTTCCGAGCAGTACTTC,CATSRALAGPSEQYF
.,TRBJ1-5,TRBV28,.,TGTGCCAGCAAAAATGGGAGGGACAATCAGCCCCAGCATTTT,CASKNGRDNQPQHF
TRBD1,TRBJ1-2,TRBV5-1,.,TGCGCCAGCAGCTCGGGACAGGCGCTTGGGGGCTACACCTTC,CASSSGQALGGYTF
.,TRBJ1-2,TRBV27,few,TGTGCCAGCAGTTTAGGGAGAGGTAGTGGCTACACCTTC,CASSLGRGSGYTF
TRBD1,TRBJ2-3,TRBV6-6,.,TGTGCCAGCAAGAGCACAGGGGGCAACACAGATACGCAGTATTTT,CASKSTGGNTDTQYF
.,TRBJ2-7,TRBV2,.,TGTGCCAGCAGTTGGTCCCGGGGAAGCGAGCAGTACTTC,CASSWSRGSEQYF
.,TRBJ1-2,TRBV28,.,TGTGCCAGCAGTCCCCGCCGCTGGTGGTCACATCCAAACTATGGCTACACCTTC,CASSPRRWWSHPNYGYTF
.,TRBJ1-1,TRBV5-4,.,TGTGCCAGCAGCCCCCGTCGACAGAACACTGAAGCTTTCTTT,CASSPRRQNTEAFF
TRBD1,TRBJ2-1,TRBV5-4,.,TGTGCCAGCAGCTCCTGGGACAGTTGGAATGAGCAGTTCTTC,CASSSWDSWNEQFF
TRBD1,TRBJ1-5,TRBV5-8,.,TGTGCCAGCAGCCGGGACAGGGGGCGAAGTAACAATCAGCCCCAGCATTTT,CASSRDRGRSNNQPQHF
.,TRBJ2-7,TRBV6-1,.,TGTGCCAGCAGTGAAGCCCCTAGCGCGATTTACGAGCAGTACTTC,CASSEAPSAIYEQYF
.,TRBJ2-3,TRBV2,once,TGTGCCAGCAGTGTAGGCGGGTCTACCACAGATACGCAGTATTTT,CASSVGGSTTDTQYF
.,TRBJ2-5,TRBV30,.,TGTGCCTGGAGTATATCCCGGGTAGCGGAGACCCAGTACTTC,CAWSISRVAETQYF
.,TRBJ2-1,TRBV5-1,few,TGCGCCAGCAGCTTGCATAGGGAGGTTAACAATGAGCAGTTCTTC,CASSLHREVNNEQFF
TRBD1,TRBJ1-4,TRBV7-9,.,TGTGCCAGCAGCCGCTGGGGACAGGGTGAAAAACTGTTTTTT,CASSRWGQGEKLFF
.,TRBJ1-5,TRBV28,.,TGTGCCAGCAGACAGGGCCCCAGTTTCGGCAATCAGCCCCAGCATTTT,CASRQGPSFGNQPQHF
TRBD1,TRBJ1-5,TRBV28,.,TGTGCCAGCAGTTTTGGGGGTACAGGGGCGACCAGCAATCAGCCCCAGCATTTT,CASSFGGTGATSNQPQHF
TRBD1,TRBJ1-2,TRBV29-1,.,TGCAGCGTTGTAACAGGGGGCGGCTATGGCTACACCTTC,CSVVTGGGYGYTF
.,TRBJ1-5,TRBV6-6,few,TGTGCCAGCCTAGTCGGGTTTAATCAGCCCCAGCATTTT,CASLVGFNQPQHF
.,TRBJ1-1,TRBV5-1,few,TGCGCCAGCAGCTTGGCTCGCCGTTCCCCGCTACCTGAAGCTTTCTTT,CASSLARRSPLPEAFF
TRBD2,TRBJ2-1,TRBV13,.,TGTGCCAGCAGCTTTAGCGGGAGTGTAGGATCCTACAATGAGCAGTTCTTC,CASSFSGSVGSYNEQFF
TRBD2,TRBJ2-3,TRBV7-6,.,TGTGCCAGCAGCTGGCCTAGCGGGGGCGGCACAGATACGCAGTATTTT,CASSWPSGGGTDTQYF
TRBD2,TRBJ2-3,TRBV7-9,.,TGTGCCAGCACCATCCTGGGAAGGCTAGCGGGGAGGGTGTCTACGCAGTATTTT,CASTILGRLAGRVSTQYF
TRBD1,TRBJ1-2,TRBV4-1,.,TGCGCCAGCAGCCAAAGCCCGGGACAGACCTATGGCTACACCTTC,CASSQSPGQTYGYTF
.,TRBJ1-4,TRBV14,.,TGTGCCAGCAGCCGGCAGGGTCTCGGAGAAAAACTGTTTTTT,CASSRQGLGEKLFF
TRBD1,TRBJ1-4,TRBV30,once,TGTGCCTGGAGAGAGGGACAGGGCGTTAATGAAAAACTGTTTTTT,CAWREGQGVNEKLFF
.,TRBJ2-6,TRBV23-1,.,TGCGCCAGCAGTCACACAGGGAGAGTGAGCTCTGGGGCCAACGTCCTGACTTTC,CASSHTGRVSSGANVLTF
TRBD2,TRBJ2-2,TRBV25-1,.,TGTGCCAGCAGTGACAGACTAGCGGGGAGGACCCGGGAGCTGTTTTTT,CASSDRLAGRTRELFF
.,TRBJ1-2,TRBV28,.,TGTGCCAGCAATGTTTTACTTACGACAATAGGCTACACCTTC,CASNVLLTTIGYTF
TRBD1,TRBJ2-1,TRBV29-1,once,TGCAGCGTCGGATGGGGACAGGGGTGGAGTGAGCAGTTCTTC,CSVGWGQGWSEQFF
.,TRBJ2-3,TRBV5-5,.,TGTGCCAGCAGCTCAACAGATACGCAGTATTTT,CASSSTDTQYF
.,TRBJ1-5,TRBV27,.,TGTGCCAGCAGTTATCGGGGACTAGGCCAGCCCCAGCATTTT,CASSYRGLGQPQHF
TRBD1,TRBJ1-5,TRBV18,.,TGTGCCAGCTCCCCAGGGACAGGGGCTGTAGGCCAGCCCCAGCATTTT,CASSPGTGAVGQPQHF
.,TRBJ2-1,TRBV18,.,TGTGCCAGCTCACCAGTCGGGAGAAGGGACAATGAGCAGTTCTTC,CASSPVGRRDNEQFF
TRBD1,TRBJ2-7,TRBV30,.,TGTGCCTGGAGAACAGGGGGCCTTTACGAGCAGTACTTC,CAWRTGGLYEQYF
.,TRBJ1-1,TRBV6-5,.,TGTGCCAGCAGTTACGGTATAGTGAACACTGAAGCTTTCTTT,CASSYGIVNTEAFF
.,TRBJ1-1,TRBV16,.,TGTGCCAGCAGCCACTCCAGAGGCACTGAAGCTTTCTTT,CASSHSRGTEAFF
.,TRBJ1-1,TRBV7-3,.,TGTGCCAGCAGCTTAACTCGACGGGAGAACACTGAAGCTTTCTTT,CASSLTRRENTEAFF
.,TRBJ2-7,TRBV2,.,TGTGCCAGCAGGGGGCGGGGGCCCTACGAGCAGTACTTC,CASRGRGPYEQYF
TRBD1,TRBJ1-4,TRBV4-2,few,TGTGCCAGCAGCCAACCGGACAGGGAGTATGAAAAACTGTTTTTT,CASSQPDREYEKLFF
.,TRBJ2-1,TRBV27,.,TGTGCCAGCAGCCTGCCGAGACAGGCGCCCAATGAGCAGTTCTTC,CASSLPRQAPNEQFF
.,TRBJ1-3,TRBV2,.,TGTGCTAGCATCAAGTCGGCCGGGGCTGGAAACACCATATATTTT,CASIKSAGAGNTIYF
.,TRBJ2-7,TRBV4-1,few,TGCGCCAGCAGCCAAGATCCTGCGGGCGGGGCCTTGGAGCAGTACTTC,CASSQDPAGGALEQYF
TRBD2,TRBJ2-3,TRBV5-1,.,TGCGCCAGCAGCTTGGGACTAGCGCAGAGCACAGATACGCAGTATTTT,CASSLGLAQSTDTQYF
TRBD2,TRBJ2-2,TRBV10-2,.,TGCGCCAGCAGTGAACTAGCGGGACCCGGGGAGCTGTTTTTT,CASSELAGPGELFF
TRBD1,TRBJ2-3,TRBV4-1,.,TGCGCCAGCAGCACCCGACAGGGTACAGATACGCAGTATTTT,CASSTRQGTDTQYF
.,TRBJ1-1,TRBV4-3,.,TGCGCCAGCAGCCAAGATAGAGGATTCACTGAAGCTTTCTTT,CASSQDRGFTEAFF